The clone carrying this T cell receptor beta chain was found a few times. What it recognizes is unknown. TCRdb redid the calling of the reads with MiXCR, one entry per CDR3 protein. The sample carries a few hundred thousand distinct CDR3 sequences, around 9.5% recorded once. The data stem from a study of T cell repertoires in cytomegalovirus infection. The wider study: From public TCR beta signatures came an indication of both CMV infection and matching HLA type.

The CDR3 is made up of 15 amino acids. The germline V gene has CDR1 SGHRS and CDR2 YFSETQ. V lost 1 base to trimming and J lost 10 bases; unmatched junction nucleotides: 6. Findings of the study overall: Public TCR beta family frequency separated CMV-and-HLA carriers, including in an independent cohort. Ex vivo responses were dominated by HLA-C-restricted CMV-specific TCR beta clonotypes.

The TCR sequence derives from a human donor in good health (CMV status not recorded). Some clones in this sample may be carry-over from other donors' samples. The sample consisted of PBMCs. The chain recombines TRBV5-1 with TRBJ2-1, with 12 bases that match TRBD2. CDR3 in DNA: TGCGCCAGCAGCTTGACTAGCGGGGGGTCTGGAGAGCAGTTCTTC. Its protein is CASSLTSGGSGEQFF.